Shown below are 13 T cell receptor beta chains from a single sample sequenced in a study of blood T cell repertoires in COVID-19. Repertoires were generated with immunoSEQ multiplex PCR, while TCRdb's copy carries only in-frame clones and drops some. Among fewer than 150,000 clones, approximately 83% were seen once, and the ten largest hold about 18%. The sequenced sample consisted of peripheral blood. The origin of the receptors is a woman aged 45 to 65 who had recovered from COVID-19.

The CDR3: CASSLYRGHNQPQHF. For the CDR3, the DNA is TGTGCCAGCAGTTTATACAGGGGCCACAATCAGCCCCAGCATTTT. This rearrangement joins TRBV27 to TRBJ1-5, with TRBD1 matching over 7 bases. CDR3 length equals 15 residues. V was clipped by 1 base and J by 3 bases; unmatched bases: 3. The V gene's germline CDR1 is MNHEY and CDR2 SMNVEV (reference sequence).

CDR3: CASSPSRTGVEQYF. The CDR3 nucleotides are TGTGCCAGCAGTCCCAGCCGAACCGGGGTCGAGCAGTACTTC. The chain uses TRBV27 and TRBJ2-7; the D gene is possibly TRBD2 (5 bases). CDR3 length: 14 residues. Germline V gene data show CDR1 as MNHEY and CDR2 as SMNVEV (reference sequence). V lost 5 bases and J lost 6, with 17 bases in between.

The chain uses TRBV29-1 and TRBJ2-1, with D perhaps matching TRBD1 (6 bases). Germline loops: CDR1 SQVTM, CDR2 ANQGSEA. Trimming took 7 bases from V and 2 from J, leaving 15 bases between them. The CDR3 is 14 residues long. The CDR3 bases are TGCAGCGCCCTGGGACATCCAACCTACAATGAGCAGTTCTTC. Amino acid sequence: CSALGHPTYNEQFF.

The chain employs TRBV14 and TRBJ2-7, with 8 positions matching TRBD1. The CDR3 has 15 amino acids. Germline V gene sequence: CDR1 SGHDN, CDR2 FVKESK. V trimming: 3 bases; J trimming: 4 bases; junction bases outside the gene matches: 8. The CDR3 sequence is CASSHRGTGGYEQYF. The CDR3 coding sequence is TGTGCCAGCAGCCATCGGGGGACAGGAGGTTACGAGCAGTACTTC.

This chain uses TRBV18 with TRBJ1-1, with D possibly being TRBD1 (6 bases). V was trimmed by 0 bases and J by 6 bases, leaving 8 bases between them. The length of the CDR3 is 13 residues. Germline-derived CDR1 and CDR2 are KGHSH and LQKENI. The CDR3 sequence is CASSPPQGPEAFF. The DNA for the CDR3 is TGTGCCAGCTCACCACCGCAGGGGCCTGAAGCTTTCTTT.

The chain has TRBV10-1 and TRBJ2-5, with 11 bases aligning to TRBD1. The CDR3 totals 17 residues. The V segment lost 6 bases and the J segment 5 bases; nucleotides outside the gene matches: 14. Germline V CDR1 and CDR2: WNHNN, SYGVQD (reference sequence). The CDR3 DNA reads TGCGCCAGCAGCCCCGGGACAGGGGGTCTCAAAGCGGAGACCCAGTACTTC. Encoded protein: CASSPGTGGLKAETQYF.

This chain links TRBV19 with TRBJ1-2, with TRBD1 as a possible D gene (6 bases). Trimming took off 4 bases at V and 8 bases at J, with 17 bases between the two ends. In germline, CDR1 is LNHDA, CDR2 SQIVND (reference sequence). The CDR3 is 14 amino acids. CDR3 coding DNA: TGTGCCAGTAGTACGGGACACTCGCTAGGAGGCTACACCTTC. Encoded protein: CASSTGHSLGGYTF. The complete variable domain, with remaining parts taken from reference TRBV19 and TRBJ1-2, reads DGGITQSPKYLFRKEGQNVTLSCEQNLNHDAMYWYRQDPGQGLRLIYYSQIVNDFQKGDIAEGYSVSREKKESFPLTVTSAQKNPTAFYLCASSTGHSLGGYTFGSGTRLTVV.

This clone was recorded once. The gene calls are TRBV27 and TRBJ2-7; 9 nucleotides agree with TRBD1. CDR3 size: 14 residues. Losses at the gene ends were 6 bases for V and 5 bases for J; bases not matched to a gene: 8. Germline lookup yields CDR1 MNHEY and CDR2 SMNVEV (reference sequence). CDR3 protein: CASSLFGTGNEQYF. As DNA, the CDR3 is TGTGCCAGCAGCCTTTTCGGGACAGGGAACGAGCAGTACTTC.

This chain links TRBV10-3 with TRBJ2-7; TRBD1 aligns across 10 bases. J lost 5 bases, V lost 0 bases, and 4 bases had no gene match. The CDR3 covers 15 residues. Germline V gene sequence: CDR1 ENHRY, CDR2 SYGVKD. The CDR3 bases are TGTGCCATCAGTGAGTCGGCGGGACAGGGGAACGAGCAGTACTTC. Its translation: CAISESAGQGNEQYF.

The CDR3 coding sequence is TGTGCCAGCAGCTTCTCAGGGGGAAACACTGAAGCTTTCTTT. It translates to CASSFSGGNTEAFF. The chain has TRBV7-3 and TRBJ1-1; 7 nucleotides line up with TRBD1. V gave up 3 bases and J gave up 2 bases; unmatched junction bases: 3. Germline values: CDR1 SGHTA, CDR2 FQGTGA. CDR3 length equals 14 residues.

This clone was found once. The rearrangement uses TRBV2 and TRBJ2-2; 7 bases are shared with TRBD1. CDR1 SNHLY and CDR2 FYNNEI come from the germline V gene. The ends lost 6 bases at V and 2 bases at J; junction bases unmatched: 3. CDR3 length equals 14 residues. The CDR3 sequence is CASRGQLNTGELFF. As DNA, the CDR3 is TGTGCCAGCAGGGGACAGCTAAACACCGGGGAGCTGTTTTTT.

This chain connects TRBV24-1 to TRBJ1-2; D may be TRBD1 (6 bases). CDR3 length equals 16 residues. V was cut by 3 bases and J by 6 bases, with 19 bases left in between. CDR1 is KGHDR and CDR2 is SFDVKD in the germline V gene. This CDR3 reads CATSDPSRTDLHGYTF. The CDR3 bases are TGTGCCACCAGTGATCCCTCTCGGACAGACCTCCATGGCTACACCTTC.

V and J are TRBV3-1 (or the pseudogene TRBV3-2) and TRBJ1-2, with 8 bases fitting TRBD1. J was trimmed by 8 bases and V by 6 bases; bases with no gene match: 5. This CDR3 has 12 residues. Germline V gene lookup returns CDR1 LGHDT and CDR2 YNNKEL (reference sequence). The CDR3 DNA reads TGTGCCAGCAGTCAGGGGGCAGGAGGCTACACCTTC. This codes for CASSQGAGGYTF.